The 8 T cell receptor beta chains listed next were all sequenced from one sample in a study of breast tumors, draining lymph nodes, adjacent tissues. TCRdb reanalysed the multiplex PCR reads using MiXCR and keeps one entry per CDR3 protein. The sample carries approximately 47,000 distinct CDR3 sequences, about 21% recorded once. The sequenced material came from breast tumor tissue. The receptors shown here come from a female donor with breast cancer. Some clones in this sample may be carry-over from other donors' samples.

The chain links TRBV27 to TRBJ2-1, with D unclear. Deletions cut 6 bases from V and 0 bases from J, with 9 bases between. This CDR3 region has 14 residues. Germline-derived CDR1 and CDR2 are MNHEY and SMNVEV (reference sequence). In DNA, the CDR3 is TGTGCCAGCAGGGTGGCGAGCTCCTACAATGAGCAGTTCTTC. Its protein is CASRVASSYNEQFF.

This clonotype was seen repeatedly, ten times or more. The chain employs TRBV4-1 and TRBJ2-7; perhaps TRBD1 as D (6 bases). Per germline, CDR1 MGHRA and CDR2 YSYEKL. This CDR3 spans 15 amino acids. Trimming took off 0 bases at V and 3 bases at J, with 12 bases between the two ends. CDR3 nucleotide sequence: TGCGCCAGCAGCCAAGACAGGGGCGGCTACTACGAGCAGTACTTC. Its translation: CASSQDRGGYYEQYF.

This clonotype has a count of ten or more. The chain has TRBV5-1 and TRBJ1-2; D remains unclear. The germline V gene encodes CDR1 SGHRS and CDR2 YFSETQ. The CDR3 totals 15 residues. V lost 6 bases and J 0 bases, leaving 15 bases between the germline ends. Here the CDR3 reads CASTNPGISNYGYTF. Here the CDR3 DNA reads TGCGCCAGCACCAATCCGGGAATTTCTAACTATGGCTACACCTTC.

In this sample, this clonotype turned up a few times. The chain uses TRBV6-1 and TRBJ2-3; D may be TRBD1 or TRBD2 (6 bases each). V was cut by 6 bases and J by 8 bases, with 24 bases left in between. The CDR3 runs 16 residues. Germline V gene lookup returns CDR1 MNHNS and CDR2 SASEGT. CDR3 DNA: TGTGCCAGCAGCTTCGGACGGAAGGATTCGGGGGCTACGCAGTATTTT. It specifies CASSFGRKDSGATQYF.

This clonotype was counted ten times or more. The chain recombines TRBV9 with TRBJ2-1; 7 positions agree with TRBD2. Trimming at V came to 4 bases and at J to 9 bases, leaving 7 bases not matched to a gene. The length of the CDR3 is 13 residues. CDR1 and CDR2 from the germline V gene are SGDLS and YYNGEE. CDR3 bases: TGTGCCAGCAGCATTCAGCGGGGTGGTGAGCAGTTCTTC. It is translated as CASSIQRGGEQFF.

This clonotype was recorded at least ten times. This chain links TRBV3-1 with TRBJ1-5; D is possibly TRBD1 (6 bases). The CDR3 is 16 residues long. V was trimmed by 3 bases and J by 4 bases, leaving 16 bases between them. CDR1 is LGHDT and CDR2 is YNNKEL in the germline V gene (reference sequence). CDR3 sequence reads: CASSQTSGTKNQPQHF. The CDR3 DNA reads TGTGCCAGCAGCCAGACCTCCGGGACAAAAAATCAGCCCCAGCATTTT. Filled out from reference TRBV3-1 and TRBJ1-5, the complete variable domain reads DTAVSQTPKYLVTQMGNDKSIKCEQNLGHDTMYWYKQDSKKFLKIMFSYNNKELIINETVPNRFSPKSPDKAHLNLHINSLELGDSAVYFCASSQTSGTKNQPQHFGDGTRLSIL.

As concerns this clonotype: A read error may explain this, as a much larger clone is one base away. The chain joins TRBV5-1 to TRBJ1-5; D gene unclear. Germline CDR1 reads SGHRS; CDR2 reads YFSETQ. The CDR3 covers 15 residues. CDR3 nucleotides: TGCGCCAGCAGCTTGGACAGCTATAGCGATCAGCCCCAGCATTTT. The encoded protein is CASSLDSYSDQPQHF.

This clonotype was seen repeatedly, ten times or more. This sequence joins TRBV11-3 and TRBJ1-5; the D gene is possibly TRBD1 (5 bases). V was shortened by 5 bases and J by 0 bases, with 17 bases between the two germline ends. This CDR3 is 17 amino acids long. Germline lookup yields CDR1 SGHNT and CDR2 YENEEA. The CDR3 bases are TGTGCCAGCAGCATCATCACCCACAGGTATAGCAATCAGCCCCAGCATTTT. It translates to CASSIITHRYSNQPQHF.